This entry describes one T cell receptor (beta chain). CDR3 size: 18 residues. Germline loops: CDR1 SGHTS, CDR2 YDEGEE. Germline trimming cut 1 base from V and 5 bases from J; bases unmatched to any gene: 11. This record belongs to a study of blood T cell repertoires in COVID-19. About the study: Samples representing acute and convalescent COVID-19 were sourced from the United States, Italy and Spain. PBMCs, B-cell-depleted T cells, or T cells were the source of the cDNA or gDNA that made up the material.

Original methodology: Amplification from reference gene primers served as the basis for estimated nucleated cell counts. Profiled with immunoSEQ multiplex PCR; TCRdb holds only in-frame clones, not every one. V and J calls and clone size are given by that table; D and trimming were obtained from the DNA. The table includes under 300,000 clones, around 80% detected once. Material for sequencing was peripheral blood. The sequence derives from a woman aged 40 to 50 with active or convalescent COVID-19. V gene TRBV5-8 combines with J gene TRBJ2-3; 12 bases match TRBD1. CDR3: CASSLRIGDRGRVDTQYF. The CDR3 DNA reads as TGTGCCAGCAGCTTGCGAATCGGGGACAGGGGGCGAGTAGATACGCAGTATTTT.